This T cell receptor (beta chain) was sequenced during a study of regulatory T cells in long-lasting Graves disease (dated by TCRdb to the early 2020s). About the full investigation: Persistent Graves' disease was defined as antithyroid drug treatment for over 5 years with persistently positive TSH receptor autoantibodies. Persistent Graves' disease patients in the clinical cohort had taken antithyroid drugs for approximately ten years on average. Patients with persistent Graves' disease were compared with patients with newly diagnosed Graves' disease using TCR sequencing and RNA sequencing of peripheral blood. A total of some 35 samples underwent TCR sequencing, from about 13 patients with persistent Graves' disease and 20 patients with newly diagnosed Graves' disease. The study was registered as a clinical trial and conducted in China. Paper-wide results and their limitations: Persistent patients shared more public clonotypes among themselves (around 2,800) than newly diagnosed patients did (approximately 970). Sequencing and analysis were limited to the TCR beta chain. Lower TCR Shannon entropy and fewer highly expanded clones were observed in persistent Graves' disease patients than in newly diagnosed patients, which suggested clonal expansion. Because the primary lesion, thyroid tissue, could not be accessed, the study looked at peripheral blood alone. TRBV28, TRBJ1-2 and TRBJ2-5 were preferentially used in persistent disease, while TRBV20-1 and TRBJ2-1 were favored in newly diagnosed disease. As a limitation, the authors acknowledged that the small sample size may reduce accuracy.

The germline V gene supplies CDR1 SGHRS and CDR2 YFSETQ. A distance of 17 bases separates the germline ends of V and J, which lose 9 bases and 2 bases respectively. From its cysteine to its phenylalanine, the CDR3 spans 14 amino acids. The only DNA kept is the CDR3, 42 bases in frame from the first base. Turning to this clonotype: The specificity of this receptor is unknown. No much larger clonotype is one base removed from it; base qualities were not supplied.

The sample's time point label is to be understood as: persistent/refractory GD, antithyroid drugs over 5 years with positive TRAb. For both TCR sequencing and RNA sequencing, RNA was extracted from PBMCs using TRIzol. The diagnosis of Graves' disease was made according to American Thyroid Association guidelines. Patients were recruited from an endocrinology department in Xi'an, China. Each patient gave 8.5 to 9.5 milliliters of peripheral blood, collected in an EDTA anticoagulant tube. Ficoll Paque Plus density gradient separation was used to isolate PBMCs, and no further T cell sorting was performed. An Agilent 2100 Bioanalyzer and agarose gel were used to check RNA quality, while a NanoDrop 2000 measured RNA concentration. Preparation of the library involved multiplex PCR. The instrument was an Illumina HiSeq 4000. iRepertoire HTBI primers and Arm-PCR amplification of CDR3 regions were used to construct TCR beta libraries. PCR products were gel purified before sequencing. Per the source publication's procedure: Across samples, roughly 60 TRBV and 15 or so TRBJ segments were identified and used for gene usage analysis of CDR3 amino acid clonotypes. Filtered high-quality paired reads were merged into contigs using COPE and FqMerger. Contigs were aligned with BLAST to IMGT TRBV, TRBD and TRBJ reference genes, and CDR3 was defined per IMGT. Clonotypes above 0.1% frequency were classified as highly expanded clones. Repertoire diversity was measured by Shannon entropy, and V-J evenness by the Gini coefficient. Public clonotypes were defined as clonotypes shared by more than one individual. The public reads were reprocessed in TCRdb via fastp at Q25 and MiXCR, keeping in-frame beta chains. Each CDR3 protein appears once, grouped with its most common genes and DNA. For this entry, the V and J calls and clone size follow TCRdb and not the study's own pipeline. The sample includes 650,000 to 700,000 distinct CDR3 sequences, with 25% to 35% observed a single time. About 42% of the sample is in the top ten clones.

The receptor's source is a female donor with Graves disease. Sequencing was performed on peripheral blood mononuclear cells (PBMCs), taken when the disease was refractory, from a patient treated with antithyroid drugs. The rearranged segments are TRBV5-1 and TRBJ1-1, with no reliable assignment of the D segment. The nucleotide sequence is TGCGCCAACAACCTGGAAAGTCTTAACACTGAAGCTTTCTTT. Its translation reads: CANNLESLNTEAFF.